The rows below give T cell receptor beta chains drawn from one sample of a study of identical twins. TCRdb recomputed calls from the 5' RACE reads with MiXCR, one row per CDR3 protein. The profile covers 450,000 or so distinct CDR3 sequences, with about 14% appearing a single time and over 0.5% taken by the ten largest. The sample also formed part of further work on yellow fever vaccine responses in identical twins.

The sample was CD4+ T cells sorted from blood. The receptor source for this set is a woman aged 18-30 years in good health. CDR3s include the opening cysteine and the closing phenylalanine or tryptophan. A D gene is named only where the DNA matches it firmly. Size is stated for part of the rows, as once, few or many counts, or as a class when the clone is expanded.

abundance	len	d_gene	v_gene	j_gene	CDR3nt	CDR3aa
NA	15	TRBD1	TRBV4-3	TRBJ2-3	TGCGCCAGCAGCCCCCTGGGACAGGGGTCAGATACGCAGTATTTT	CASSPLGQGSDTQYF
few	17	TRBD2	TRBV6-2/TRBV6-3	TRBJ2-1	TGTGCCAGCAGCAAACCCCACTCGGCTAGCGGGAGTAATGAGCAGTTCTTC	CASSKPHSASGSNEQFF
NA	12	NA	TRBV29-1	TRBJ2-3	TGCAGCGTTGAATATGGCACAGATACGCAGTATTTT	CSVEYGTDTQYF
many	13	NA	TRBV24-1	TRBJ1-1	TGTGCCACCAGTGATGTGGTTGGGACTGAAGCTTTCTTT	CATSDVVGTEAFF
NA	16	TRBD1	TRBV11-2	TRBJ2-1	TGTGCCAGCAGCTTAGGTGGGACAGGGGTGTACAATGAGCAGTTCTTC	CASSLGGTGVYNEQFF
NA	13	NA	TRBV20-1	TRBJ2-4	TGCAGTGCAACCGACAGTACCAAAAACATTCAGTACTTC	CSATDSTKNIQYF
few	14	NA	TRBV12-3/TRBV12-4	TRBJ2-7	TGTGCCAGCAGTTTAATGGCCTCCTCCTACGAGCAGTACTTC	CASSLMASSYEQYF
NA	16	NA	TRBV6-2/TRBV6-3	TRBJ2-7	TGTGCCAGCAGTCGTGTGCGACCCATCGCCGGATACGAGCAGTACTTC	CASSRVRPIAGYEQYF
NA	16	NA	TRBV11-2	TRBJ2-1	TGTGCCAGCAGCTTAGATCGGAGATTCAGATACAATGAGCAGTTCTTC	CASSLDRRFRYNEQFF
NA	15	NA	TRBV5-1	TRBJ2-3	TGCGCCACCTCCCTGCGGGCAGGGCTTACAGATACGCAGTATTTT	CATSLRAGLTDTQYF
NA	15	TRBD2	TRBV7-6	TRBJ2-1	TGTGCCAGCAGCTCACTAGCGGGAGGAAGTAATGAGCAGTTCTTC	CASSSLAGGSNEQFF
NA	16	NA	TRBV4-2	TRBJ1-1	TGTGCCAGCAGCCACATGCGCACGGCCTGGGTCACTGAAGCTTTCTTT	CASSHMRTAWVTEAFF
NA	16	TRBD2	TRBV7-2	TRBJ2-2	TGTGCCAGCAGCTTGAGACTAGCGGGAGTTACCGGGGAGCTGTTTTTT	CASSLRLAGVTGELFF
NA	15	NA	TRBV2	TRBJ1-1	TGTGCCAGCAGTTATCAGGGGTCAATGAACACTGAAGCTTTCTTT	CASSYQGSMNTEAFF
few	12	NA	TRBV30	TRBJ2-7	TGTGCCTGGAGGACGGGAACCTACGAGCAGTACTTC	CAWRTGTYEQYF
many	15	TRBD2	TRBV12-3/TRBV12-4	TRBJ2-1	TGTGCCAGCAGGCCGGGACTAGCGGGTGTCAGTGAGCAGTTCTTC	CASRPGLAGVSEQFF
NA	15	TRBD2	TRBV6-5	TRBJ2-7	TGTGCCAGCAGTTACGTAGCGGGGGACTCCTACGAGCAGTACTTC	CASSYVAGDSYEQYF
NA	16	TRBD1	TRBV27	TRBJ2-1	TGTGCCAGCAGTCCGTTGTCACAGGGGGCCTACAATGAGCAGTTCTTC	CASSPLSQGAYNEQFF
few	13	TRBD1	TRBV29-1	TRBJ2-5	TGCAGCGCTGTGACAGGGGGCCACGAGACCCAGTACTTC	CSAVTGGHETQYF
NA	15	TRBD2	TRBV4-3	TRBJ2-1	TGCGCCAGCAGCCAAGAGTTAGGACTAGCGGGACCGCTGATCTTC	CASSQELGLAGPLIF
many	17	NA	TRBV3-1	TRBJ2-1	TGTGCCAGCAGCCAAGATTTAGGACAGATCCTTCGCAATGAGCAGTTCTTC	CASSQDLGQILRNEQFF
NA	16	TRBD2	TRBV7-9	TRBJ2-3	TGTGCCAGCAGCTTATGGAGGCGGGGGAGCACAGATACGCAGTATTTT	CASSLWRRGSTDTQYF
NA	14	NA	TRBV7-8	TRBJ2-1	TGTGCCAGCAGCTTACGGCAGTCTTACAATGAGCAGTTCTTC	CASSLRQSYNEQFF
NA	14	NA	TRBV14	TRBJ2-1	TGTGCCAGCAGCCATGGACAGAGATACAATGAGCAGTTCTTC	CASSHGQRYNEQFF
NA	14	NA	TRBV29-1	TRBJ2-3	TGCAGCGTTGGGGAGACAACGGCCCCAGATACGCAGTATTTT	CSVGETTAPDTQYF
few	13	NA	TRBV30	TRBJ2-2	TGTGCCTGGAGTGTAAGGGTGGCCGGGGAGCTGTTTTTT	CAWSVRVAGELFF
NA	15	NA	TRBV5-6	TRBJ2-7	TGTGCCAGCAGCTTGGTTTTCGGGATAGGCTACGAGCAGTACTTC	CASSLVFGIGYEQYF
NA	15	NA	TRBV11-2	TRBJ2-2	TGTGCCAGCAGTAAACAGGTTTTTGTCACCGGGGAGCTGTTTTTT	CASSKQVFVTGELFF
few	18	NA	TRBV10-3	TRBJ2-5	TGTGCCATCAGTGAGTCGTCCGGGTCCGGGGGTGTCCAAGAGACCCAGTACTTC	CAISESSGSGGVQETQYF
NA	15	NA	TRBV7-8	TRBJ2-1	TGTGCCAGCAGCCCCCGGGACGGGAGTTTCTATGAGCAGTTCTTC	CASSPRDGSFYEQFF
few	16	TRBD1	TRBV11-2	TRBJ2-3	TGTGCCAGCAGCTTAGGGGTTGGGACAGGGGGAGATACGCAGTATTTT	CASSLGVGTGGDTQYF
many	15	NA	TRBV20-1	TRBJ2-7	TGCAGTGCTAGAGATCCGTCTGGAGGGGCATACGAGCAGTACTTC	CSARDPSGGAYEQYF
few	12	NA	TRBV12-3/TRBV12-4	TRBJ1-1	TGTGCCAGCACTGGGGGGGCTACTGAAGCTTTCTTT	CASTGGATEAFF
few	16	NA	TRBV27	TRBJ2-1	TGTGCCAGCAGTTTATCGAGGGTCGGTCCGGCCAATGAGCAGTTCTTC	CASSLSRVGPANEQFF
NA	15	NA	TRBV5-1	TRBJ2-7	TGCGCCAGCAGCTTGGTGACGGATTCGGGCTACGAGCAGTACTTC	CASSLVTDSGYEQYF
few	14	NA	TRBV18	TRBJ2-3	TGTGCCAGCTCACCGGGGGCCCGCACAGATACGCAGTATTTT	CASSPGARTDTQYF
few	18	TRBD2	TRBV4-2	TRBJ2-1	TGTGCCAGCAGCCAGGCAGAGGGGCTAGCGGGGGCGGGGAATGAGCAGTTCTTC	CASSQAEGLAGAGNEQFF
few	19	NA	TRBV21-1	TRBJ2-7	TGTGCCAGCAGCAACATGGGGTTACGAGTAAATTCTGGTGGTTACGAGCAGTACTTC	CASSNMGLRVNSGGYEQYF
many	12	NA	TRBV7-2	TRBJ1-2	TGTGCCAGCAGCGCGAAAAGATATGGCTACACCTTC	CASSAKRYGYTF
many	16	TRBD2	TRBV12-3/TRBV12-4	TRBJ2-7	TGTGCCAGCAGCTATCCTCAGACTAGCGGGAGGAGAAAGCAGTACTTC	CASSYPQTSGRRKQYF
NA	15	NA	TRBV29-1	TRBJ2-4	TGCAGCGCCACCAGGGACAACCTAGCCAAAAACATTCAGTACTTC	CSATRDNLAKNIQYF
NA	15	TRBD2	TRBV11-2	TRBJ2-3	TGTGCCAGCAGCTTAAGCGGGGGGGAAACAGATACGCAGTATTTT	CASSLSGGETDTQYF
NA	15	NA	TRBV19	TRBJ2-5	TGTGCCAGTAGTGTTGGACCTTCAATAGGAGAGACCCAGTACTTC	CASSVGPSIGETQYF
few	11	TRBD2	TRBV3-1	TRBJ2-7	TGTGCCAGCGGTCGGGAGGGTAAGCAGTACTTC	CASGREGKQYF
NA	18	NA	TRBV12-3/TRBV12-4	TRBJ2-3	TGTGCCAGCAGTTTTCACATGGGGGGCCGAATTCTAACAGATACGCAGTATTTT	CASSFHMGGRILTDTQYF
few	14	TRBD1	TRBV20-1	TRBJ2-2	TGCAGTGCTCCGGACAGGGCGAACACCGGGGAGCTGTTTTTT	CSAPDRANTGELFF
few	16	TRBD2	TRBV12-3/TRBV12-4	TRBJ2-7	TGTGCCAGCAGCTTGAATAGCGGGATCTTTTCCTACGAGCAGTACTTC	CASSLNSGIFSYEQYF
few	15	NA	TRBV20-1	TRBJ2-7	TGCAGTGCGATGGACCCGGGACTCTTGACCTACGAGCAGTACTTC	CSAMDPGLLTYEQYF
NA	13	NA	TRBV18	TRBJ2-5	TGTGCCAGCTCACCAGGGGCCGGCGAGACCCAGTACTTC	CASSPGAGETQYF
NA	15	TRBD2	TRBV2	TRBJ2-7	TGTGCCAGCATCTTGGGACTAGCGGGACGTTACGAGCAGTACTTC	CASILGLAGRYEQYF
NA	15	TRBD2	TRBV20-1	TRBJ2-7	TGCAGTGCTTTGGGACTAGCGGGGGGATCCTACGAGCAGTACTTC	CSALGLAGGSYEQYF
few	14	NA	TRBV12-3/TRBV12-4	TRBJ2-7	TGTGCCAGCAGCCTTTTGGGAGTAGTCTACGAGCAGTACTTC	CASSLLGVVYEQYF
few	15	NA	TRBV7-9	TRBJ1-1	TGTGCCAGCAGCGGATATGGATCTGGGTCGACTGAAGCTTTCTTT	CASSGYGSGSTEAFF
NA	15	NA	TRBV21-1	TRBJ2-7	TGTGCCAGCAGCAGTGAGGGAGACAGGGGCTACGAGCAGTACTTC	CASSSEGDRGYEQYF
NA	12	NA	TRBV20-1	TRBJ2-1	TGCAGTGATAAACAGGCTTACAATGAGCAGTTCTTC	CSDKQAYNEQFF
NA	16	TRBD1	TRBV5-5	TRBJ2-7	TGTGCCAGCAGCTCCCGGGGGACAGGGGGTTCCTACGAGCAGTACTTC	CASSSRGTGGSYEQYF
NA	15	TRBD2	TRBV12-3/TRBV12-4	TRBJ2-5	TGTGCCAGCAACCGAGGAGGGGAGGGTAGGGAGACCCAGTACTTC	CASNRGGEGRETQYF
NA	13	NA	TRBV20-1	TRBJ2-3	TGCAGGAGTATAGCGCCTAGCACAGATACGCAGTATTTT	CRSIAPSTDTQYF
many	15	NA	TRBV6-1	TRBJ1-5	TGTGCCAGCAGTGGCAGTACCGATAGCAATCAGCCCCAGCATTTT	CASSGSTDSNQPQHF